The text below deals with one T cell receptor beta chain. Original processing notes: By means of reference gene primer amplification, nucleated cell counts were estimated. TCRdb's copy holds only in-frame clones and misses some; the assay was immunoSEQ multiplex PCR. The V and J calls and clone size come from that table; D and trimming were worked out from the DNA. Found here are 180,000 or so clones, about 81% of them singletons; the top ten hold about an eighth. The germline CDR1 and CDR2 sequences are SGHTA and FQGNSA. The V end was cut by 2 bases, the J end by 1 base, with 9 bases between. The CDR3 runs to 15 residues. This sample stems from a study of blood T cell repertoires in COVID-19. Study at large: Italy, Spain and the United States were the sources of the convalescent and acute COVID-19 samples. T cells, B-cell-depleted T cells, or PBMCs provided the cDNA or gDNA that served as material.

Patients of the Seattle cohort, enrolled during active infection, were followed longitudinally. The rearrangement joins TRBV7-2 to TRBJ1-5, with D perhaps TRBD1 (5 bases). This TCR came from an elderly woman with COVID-19, enrolled during active disease. Sequencing was carried out using peripheral blood. CDR3 in DNA: TGTGCCAGCAGCTTACTAGGGGCAAGCAATCAGCCCCAGCATTTT. Protein: CASSLLGASNQPQHF.